Below are 18 T cell receptor beta chains sequenced from a single sample in a study of spatial heterogeneity in lung cancer (dated by TCRdb to 2018 to 2020). The study at large found these results: A correlation was observed between the number of expanded intratumoral alpha and beta TCRs and the tumor nonsynonymous mutation count.

Library preparation used 5' RACE. The instrument given in TCRdb is NextSeq 500. TCRdb reanalyzed the raw reads on its own, using fastp at Q25 for trimming and MiXCR for clone calling, and kept in-frame beta chains. Each record represents a unique CDR3 protein, reported with the most common genes and DNA among its rows. For this sample the table gives about 3,600 distinct CDR3 sequences, of which approximately 8.8% were detected only once. Under 30% of the sample comes from the top ten. The antigens for these receptors are not known. Reading the label with the study, this specimen's time point is: sample taken at primary tumor resection. The material was lung tumor tissue, obtained at surgery. The receptors were sampled from a male donor with early-stage non-small cell lung cancer.

This clonotype has only a few counts. Because the library targeted alpha chains, this beta chain is an off-target read whose size means little. V and J are TRBV4-2 and TRBJ1-6, with D hard to call. This CDR3 is 15 amino acids long. V lost 0 bases, J lost 7 bases, and 10 bases lay in between. Germline CDR1 LGHNA, CDR2 YNFKEQ. The CDR3 nucleotides read TGTGCCAGCAGCCAAGAGCGCCGCCTAAATTCACCCCTCCACTTT. It encodes CASSQERRLNSPLHF.

This clonotype was found many times. This beta chain was picked up by a library intended for alpha chains and is off target, so its count carries little meaning. The CDR3 spells CASSEGTASWSPLHF. CDR3 DNA: TGCGCCAGCAGCGAGGGGACAGCCTCTTGGTCACCCCTCCACTTT. V and J are TRBV10-1 and TRBJ1-6; 7 bases line up with TRBD1. Trimming at V came to 6 bases and at J to 10 bases, leaving 12 bases not matched to a gene. The CDR3 length is 15 residues. Germline CDR1 and CDR2: WNHNN and SYGVQD (reference sequence).

To note about this clonotype: This beta chain is off target for a library built for alpha chains, so its abundance means little. This chain uses TRBV5-1 with TRBJ1-4; the D gene is possibly TRBD1 (5 bases). Trimming cost V 3 bases and J 4 bases, with 16 bases left between them. Germline V lookup: CDR1 SGHRS, CDR2 YFSETQ. The CDR3 is 16 amino acids. The CDR3, as DNA: TGCGCCAGCAGCTGGGGCGCCGGGCACGGTAATGAAAAACTGTTTTTT. Its translation: CASSWGAGHGNEKLFF.

This clonotype was seen repeatedly, ten times or more. This beta chain is a stray sequence in a library constructed for alpha chains; its clone size is not meaningful. Here the CDR3 DNA reads TGCAGTGCTGGGGCCTTGGGGTACAATGAGCAGTTCTTC. It encodes CSAGALGYNEQFF. The chain employs TRBV20-1 and TRBJ2-1; D may be TRBD1 (5 bases). The length of the CDR3 is 13 residues. Germline V CDR1 and CDR2: DFQATT, SNEGSKA (reference sequence). Trimming pared 5 bases from V and 4 bases from J, leaving 12 bases between.

This clonotype is classed as medium-sized. This beta chain lies outside the target of a library built for alpha chains; its clone size means little. V usage is TRBV20-1 and J usage is TRBJ1-2; 8 bases match TRBD1. The CDR3 is made up of 12 amino acids. CDR1 is DFQATT and CDR2 is SNEGSKA in the germline V gene (reference sequence). DNA for the CDR3: TGCAGCGTGACAGGGGCTAACTATGGCTACACCTTC. It translates to CSVTGANYGYTF.

Details on this clonotype: This beta chain is an off-target read within a library intended for alpha chains, so its frequency means little. The J gene is TRBJ1-4, the V gene TRBV6-2 or TRBV6-3; 10 bases align to TRBD1. Germline loops: CDR1 MNHEY, CDR2 SVGEGT. This CDR3 region has 15 residues. The trim removed 2 bases at V and 6 bases at J, leaving 3 bases unmatched. The CDR3 DNA sequence: TGTGCCAGCAGTTACCTCGGACAGGGGGATGAAAAACTGTTTTTT. Translating gives CASSYLGQGDEKLFF.

This clonotype came up a few times. This beta chain is an off-target read within a library intended for alpha chains, so its frequency means little. The V call is TRBV21-1, the J call TRBJ2-3; TRBD1 reflects the table's D call only, with no check against the DNA. TRBV21-1 is listed as a pseudogene. This CDR3 is 19 amino acids long. CDR3 coding DNA: TGTGCCAGCAGCAAGGGACAGGGGCGACGGGGGGCGAACACAGATACGCAGTATTTT. Encoded protein: CASSKGQGRRGANTDTQYF.

This clonotype occurred a few times. This beta chain is an off-target read within a library intended for alpha chains, so its frequency means little. As DNA, the CDR3 is TGTGCCAGCAGCCCTGCCGGGAGGGATAGCAATCAGCCCCAGCATTTT. Encoded protein: CASSPAGRDSNQPQHF. This chain uses TRBV28 with TRBJ1-5; D is undetermined. The germline V gene has CDR1 MDHEN and CDR2 SYDVKM. The V end lost 6 bases, the J end lost 0 bases, and 15 bases lay between the germline ends. The CDR3 has 16 residues.

By share of the sample, this clonotype is medium-sized. This beta chain is an unintended read in a library built for alpha chains; its size means little. As DNA, the CDR3 is TGCGCCAGCAGCCAAGAACCCCAAGAGACCCAGTACTTC. This translates into CASSQEPQETQYF. This chain links TRBV4-3 with TRBJ2-5; D not resolved. Germline V CDR1 and CDR2: LGHNA, YSLEER. CDR3 size: 13 residues. Trimming took off 0 bases at V and 1 base at J, with 3 bases between the two ends.

The table lists this clonotype with many counts. Found in a library prepared for alpha chains, this beta chain is an off-target read, and its abundance has little meaning. The chain couples TRBV20-1 to TRBJ1-2, with D maybe TRBD1 (5 bases). CDR1 is DFQATT and CDR2 is SNEGSKA in the germline V gene (reference sequence). The CDR3 spans 15 residues. V was cut by 5 bases and J by 4 bases, with 20 bases left in between. The DNA of the CDR3 is TGCAGTGCTCGAATGGGACCACAAAAGGCCTATGGCTACACCTTC. It codes for CSARMGPQKAYGYTF.

To note about this clonotype: In a library made to pick up alpha chains, this beta chain is a stray read with a size that means little. V usage is TRBV3-1 and J usage is TRBJ1-2; D ambiguous. CDR1 and CDR2 (germline): LGHDT, YNNKEL (reference sequence). CDR3 length: 14 residues. Trimming cost V 4 bases and J 10 bases, with 19 bases left between them. CDR3 DNA sequence: TGTGCCAGCAGCCCGGCCCGAAGTACCCGCCACTACACCTTC. Its protein is CASSPARSTRHYTF.

Sample share makes this clonotype medium-sized (0.01 to 0.1%). Within a library made for alpha chains, this beta chain is off target, and its count is uninformative. The rearrangement uses TRBV11-2 and TRBJ2-7; TRBD1 matches at 9 bases. This CDR3 region has 13 residues. The germline V gene has CDR1 SGHAT and CDR2 FQNNGV. V lost 4 bases, J lost 4 bases, and 2 bases stayed unmatched. The CDR3 sequence is CASSSTGGYEQYF. For the CDR3, the DNA is TGTGCCAGCAGCTCGACAGGGGGTTACGAGCAGTACTTC. Variable domain in full (rest from reference TRBV11-2 and TRBJ2-7): EAGVAQSPRYKIIEKRQSVAFWCNPISGHATLYWYQQILGQGPKLLIQFQNNGVVDDSQLPKDRFSAERLKGVDSTLKIQPAKLEDSAVYLCASSSTGGYEQYFGPGTRLTVT.

This clonotype rates as medium-sized. For a library built for alpha chains, this beta chain is a stray read; little rests on its size. This chain links TRBV20-1 with TRBJ2-1; 7 bases are shared with TRBD2. The germline gives CDR1 DFQATT, CDR2 SNEGSKA (reference sequence). This CDR3 spans 16 amino acids. V lost 6 bases to trimming and J lost 8 bases; unmatched junction nucleotides: 19. The DNA for the CDR3 is TGCAGTGCCCGAAGAGGTGCTAGCGGTACCCGAGATGAGCAGTTCTTC. This gives the protein CSARRGASGTRDEQFF.

This clonotype is medium-sized in the sample. This beta chain is a stray read from a library made for alpha chains; its abundance is not meaningful. The chain carries TRBV7-2 and TRBJ1-5; unclear D gene. Germline values: CDR1 SGHTA, CDR2 FQGNSA. V was cut by 6 bases and J by 1 base, with 13 bases left in between. This CDR3 comprises 15 residues. DNA of the CDR3: TGTGCCAGCAGTTGGGGTCATCGCAGCAATCAGCCCCAGCATTTT. It codes for CASSWGHRSNQPQHF.

To note about this clonotype: This beta chain is an off-target read within a library intended for alpha chains, so its frequency means little. This chain connects TRBV10-3 to TRBJ2-1, with D unclear. Germline CDR1 reads ENHRY; CDR2 reads SYGVKD. The ends were cut back, 10 bases at V and 4 bases at J, with 14 bases in the middle. The CDR3 length is 13 residues. The CDR3 DNA sequence: TGTGCCACCACTGCGGAGACATACAATGAGCAGTTCTTC. Its translation: CATTAETYNEQFF.

As concerns this clonotype: This beta chain turned up in a library designed for alpha chains; as an off-target read, its abundance says little. This chain links TRBV27 with TRBJ1-2, with D unresolved. Germline assignment: CDR1 MNHEY and CDR2 SMNVEV (reference sequence). V was shortened by 3 bases and J by 2 bases, with 7 bases between the two germline ends. The CDR3 spans 13 residues. DNA for the CDR3: TGTGCCAGCAGTTTTACGGGGAACTATGGCTACACCTTC. This codes for CASSFTGNYGYTF.

This clonotype qualifies as large. This beta chain represents an off-target read in a library built for alpha chains; its size is of limited meaning. The chain joins TRBV20-1 to TRBJ2-7, with D hard to call. Germline assignment: CDR1 DFQATT and CDR2 SNEGSKA (reference sequence). The CDR3 spans 11 residues. The V gene lost 4 bases and the J gene lost 5 bases, with 9 bases spanning the gap. The CDR3 DNA reads as TGCAGTGCTAAGCAGGTTGACGAGCAGTACTTC. This translates into CSAKQVDEQYF.

As for this clonotype: A library prepared for alpha chains yielded this beta chain as an off-target read; its size is of little meaning. The gene calls are TRBV2 and TRBJ2-3; D gene unclear. This CDR3 spans 14 amino acids. V gave up 1 base and J gave up 2 bases, with 7 bases separating them. Looked up from germline, CDR1 is SNHLY and CDR2 is FYNNEI. As DNA, the CDR3 is TGTGCCAGCAGTGAAGGTGGCCTCACAGATACGCAGTATTTT. Its translation: CASSEGGLTDTQYF.